These 18 T cell receptor beta chains came from one sample sequenced in a study of blood T cell repertoires in COVID-19. TCRdb's copy holds only in-frame clones and misses some; the assay was immunoSEQ multiplex PCR. The table includes about 160,000 clones, 85% detected once. The source material was peripheral blood. The receptors originated from a middle-aged man with acute or convalescent COVID-19.

The genes are TRBV7-9 and TRBJ1-1; D not resolved. Per the germline V gene, CDR1 is SEHNR and CDR2 is FQNEAQ (reference sequence). The CDR3 is 15 amino acids. V lost 0 bases to trimming and J lost 10 bases, with 18 bases between them. In nucleotides, the CDR3 is TGTGCCAGCAGCTTAGCTGGAGGGATTAATCCTGGAGCTTTCTTT. Protein sequence: CASSLAGGINPGAFF. Variable domain in full (rest from reference TRBV7-9 and TRBJ1-1): DTGVSQNPRHKITKRGQNVTFRCDPISEHNRLYWYRQTLGQGPEFLTYFQNEAQLEKSRLLSDRFSAERPKGSFSTLEIQRTEQGDSAMYLCASSLAGGINPGAFFGQGTRLTVV.

V and J are TRBV19 and TRBJ1-5; 10 bases are a match to TRBD1. CDR1 and CDR2 from the germline V gene are LNHDA and SQIVND (reference sequence). This CDR3 region has 14 residues. The V segment lost 7 bases and the J segment 6 bases; nucleotides outside the gene matches: 6. The CDR3 coding sequence is TGTGCCAGTACGAAGGGACAGGGGAGTCAGCCCCAGCATTTT. Protein product: CASTKGQGSQPQHF.

The J gene is TRBJ1-1, the V gene TRBV11-2; tentatively, D is TRBD1 (5 bases). V was pared by 5 bases and J by 4 bases, with 14 bases between. The CDR3 is made up of 14 amino acids. Germline V gives CDR1 SGHAT, CDR2 FQNNGV. The DNA of the CDR3 is TGTGCCAGCAGCGACAGACCCTCCGGCACTGAAGCTTTCTTT. As protein: CASSDRPSGTEAFF.

The chain joins TRBV5-5 to TRBJ2-1; 7 nucleotides align to TRBD2. This CDR3 is 14 amino acids long. Germline assignment: CDR1 SGHKS and CDR2 YYEKEE (reference sequence). J gave up 4 bases and V 4 bases, and 5 bases lay outside the gene matches. CDR3 sequence reads: CASSGRTRYNEQFF. The CDR3 nucleotides are TGTGCCAGCAGCGGCCGGACTAGATACAATGAGCAGTTCTTC.

This clone was observed a handful of times. The V and J genes are TRBV7-2 and TRBJ2-3, with 8 bases fitting TRBD2. J gave up 4 bases and V 4 bases, and 7 bases lay outside the gene matches. The CDR3 loop spans 15 amino acids. CDR1 and CDR2 (germline): SGHTA, FQGNSA. The CDR3 sequence is CASSYGGVRSDTQYF. The DNA of the CDR3 is TGTGCCAGCAGCTACGGGGGGGTCCGATCAGATACGCAGTATTTT.

This clone was picked up a small number of times. This chain uses TRBV30 with TRBJ2-1; 8 bases line up with TRBD2. The CDR3 is 14 amino acids. Germline CDR1 GTSNPN, CDR2 SVGIG (reference sequence). V lost 1 base, J lost 10 bases, and 9 bases stayed unmatched. The CDR3 DNA follows: TGTGCCTGGAGTGGCGGGCTAGCGGGTACCGAGCAGTTCTTC. Protein: CAWSGGLAGTEQFF.

V usage is TRBV3-1 (or the pseudogene TRBV3-2) and J usage is TRBJ2-1; 7 bases agree with TRBD2. With 2 bases clipped from V and 5 bases from J, the junction kept 3 bases outside the gene matches. This CDR3 has 14 residues. Germline V gene lookup returns CDR1 LGHDT and CDR2 YNNKEL (reference sequence). The CDR3: CASSQSGRDNEQFF. CDR3 DNA sequence: TGTGCCAGCAGCCAATCGGGGAGGGACAATGAGCAGTTCTTC.

CDR3: CATGQLYGYTF. CDR3 DNA sequence: TGTGCCACCGGACAGTTATATGGCTACACCTTC. The rearrangement links TRBV28 to TRBJ1-2, with D possibly being TRBD1 (6 bases). The CDR3 sequence is 11 residues long. Trimming left V 10 bases short and J 5 bases short, with 11 bases between. Germline lookup yields CDR1 MDHEN and CDR2 SYDVKM.

Points on this clone: Other nucleotide sequences from this sample produce the same CDR3. The V gene is TRBV5-1, the J gene TRBJ1-5; 9 nucleotides line up with TRBD1. Germline-derived CDR1 and CDR2 are SGHRS and YFSETQ. This CDR3 has 15 residues. The trim removed 0 bases at V and 3 bases at J, leaving 1 base unmatched. This CDR3 is CASSLGDRDNQPQHF. The CDR3 DNA reads TGCGCCAGCAGCTTGGGGGACAGGGACAATCAGCCCCAGCATTTT. The full variable domain, its missing parts supplied by reference TRBV5-1 and TRBJ1-5, is KAGVTQTPRYLIKTRGQQVTLSCSPISGHRSVSWYQQTPGQGLQFLFEYFSETQRNKGNFPGRFSGRQFSNSRSEMNVSTLELGDSALYLCASSLGDRDNQPQHFGDGTRLSIL.

As concerns this clone: Other DNA sequences in the sample encode the same CDR3. The chain couples TRBV5-4 to TRBJ2-5, with 14 bases identical to TRBD2. The CDR3 covers 16 residues. V trimming: 0 bases; J trimming: 2 bases; junction bases outside the gene matches: 0. In germline, CDR1 is SGHNT, CDR2 YYREEE (reference sequence). CDR3 nucleotides: TGTGCCAGCAGCTTGGGACTAGCGGGGGGGCAAGAGACCCAGTACTTC. It yields the protein CASSLGLAGGQETQYF.

The V gene is TRBV12-3 or TRBV12-4, the J gene TRBJ1-1, with TRBD1 as a possible D gene (6 bases). V dropped 6 bases and J dropped 7 bases, with 12 bases sitting between them. This CDR3 spans 12 amino acids. The chain's CDR3 is CASSPIQGEAFF. As DNA, the CDR3 is TGTGCCAGCAGCCCAATACAGGGTGAAGCTTTCTTT.

The rearrangement joins TRBV6-2 or TRBV6-3 to TRBJ1-2, with D perhaps TRBD1 (6 bases). CDR1 and CDR2 from the germline V gene are MNHEY and SVGEGT. The CDR3 sequence is 14 residues long. V lost 7 bases, J lost 4 bases, and 16 bases lay in between. The CDR3 region is CASTPNRVGYGYTF. The CDR3 DNA sequence: TGTGCCAGCACCCCAAACAGGGTTGGCTATGGCTACACCTTC.

The V and J genes are TRBV9 and TRBJ1-1, with a tentative D call TRBD1 (5 bases). Germline V gene sequence: CDR1 SGDLS, CDR2 YYNGEE. V was clipped by 0 bases and J by 2 bases, with 8 bases between them. The CDR3 loop spans 14 amino acids. The CDR3 DNA sequence: TGTGCCAGCAGCGTAGGACAGTCTAACACTGAAGCTTTCTTT. As protein: CASSVGQSNTEAFF.

The chain carries TRBV2 and TRBJ1-1; D not certain. With 5 bases removed from V and 0 bases from J, the gap between germline ends came to 7 bases. Germline CDR1 reads SNHLY; CDR2 reads FYNNEI. The CDR3 contains 13 residues. As DNA, the CDR3 is TGTGCCAGCAGTAACGGGTTGAACACTGAAGCTTTCTTT. Its protein product is CASSNGLNTEAFF.

The rearrangement uses TRBV27 and TRBJ2-6; 10 bases agree with TRBD1. The CDR3 runs to 16 residues. The germline CDR1 and CDR2 sequences are MNHEY and SMNVEV (reference sequence). V dropped 6 bases and J dropped 4; count of bases not matched to a gene: 6. CDR3 DNA sequence: TGTGCCAGCAGACCCGGGACAGGGGTCGGGGCCAACGTCCTGACTTTC. Amino acids: CASRPGTGVGANVLTF.

The genes are TRBV5-1 and TRBJ2-2; 8 bases are a match to TRBD1. The trim removed 4 bases at V and 6 bases at J, leaving 5 bases unmatched. This CDR3 region has 14 residues. CDR1 is SGHRS and CDR2 is YFSETQ in the germline V gene. The CDR3 bases are TGCGCCAGCAGCGCACAGGGGGGCGCCGGGGAGCTGTTTTTT. Translated, it gives CASSAQGGAGELFF.

The V and J genes are TRBV24-1 and TRBJ2-2; TRBD1 matches 8 bases. The CDR3 covers 14 residues. The ends lost 9 bases at V and 1 base at J; junction bases unmatched: 3. Germline lookup yields CDR1 KGHDR and CDR2 SFDVKD. In DNA form, the CDR3 reads TGTGCCACCGAGGGACAGGAGAACACCGGGGAGCTGTTTTTT. Translated: CATEGQENTGELFF.

This clone was recorded many times. CDR3 DNA sequence: TGTGCCAGCTCACCTTTGGGTGAGGGTGGCCACGAGCAGTACTTC. It translates to CASSPLGEGGHEQYF. The gene calls are TRBV18 and TRBJ2-7; D may be TRBD2 (5 bases). Germline V gene data show CDR1 as KGHSH and CDR2 as LQKENI. This CDR3 has 15 amino acids. V was shortened by 3 bases and J by 5 bases, with 17 bases between the two germline ends.